Shown below are 13 T cell receptor beta chains from a single sample sequenced in a study of identical twins. TCRdb passed the 5' RACE reads through MiXCR, listing each CDR3 protein once. The sample consists of under 300,000 distinct CDR3 sequences, about 13% of them appearing once. This same sample was also part of a study on yellow fever vaccine responses in identical twins.

The source material was memory (CD45RO+) T cells sorted from blood. These receptor sequences come from a woman aged 18-35 years in good health.

The rearrangement joins TRBV19 to TRBJ1-2; no reliable D call. Between the trimmed V and J ends, which lost 2 bases and 1 base, there was a span of 8 bases. Germline lookup yields CDR1 LNHDA and CDR2 SQIVND (reference sequence). The length of the CDR3 is 14 residues. The CDR3 loop reads CASSISSLNYGYTF. CDR3 sequence (DNA): TGTGCCAGTAGTATATCGAGTCTTAACTATGGCTACACCTTC.

The chain has TRBV12-3 or TRBV12-4 and TRBJ2-3; D is possibly TRBD1 or TRBD2 (5 bases each). CDR3 length equals 15 residues. Deletions cut 2 bases from V and 2 bases from J, with 11 bases between. The CDR3 DNA reads as TGTGCCAGCAGTTTAAGGGGCGGGCCCACAGATACGCAGTATTTT. Translating gives CASSLRGGPTDTQYF.

This clonotype was observed many times. The chain carries TRBV12-3 or TRBV12-4 and TRBJ1-3, with D uncertain. The V gene lost 5 bases and the J gene lost 7 bases, with 6 bases spanning the gap. The CDR3 totals 11 residues. The CDR3 loop reads CASSPRNTIYF. CDR3 DNA: TGTGCCAGCAGTCCTCGGAACACCATATATTTT.

The chain carries TRBV7-9 and TRBJ2-1, with a weak D call TRBD2 (6 bases). Trimming took off 2 bases at V and 11 bases at J, with 10 bases between the two ends. The CDR3 is 12 amino acids. Germline V gives CDR1 SEHNR, CDR2 FQNEAQ (reference sequence). DNA for the CDR3: TGTGCCAGCAGCTTACAGACTAGTAAGCAGTTCTTC. This encodes CASSLQTSKQFF.

This clonotype occurred a few times. The chain carries TRBV3-1 and TRBJ1-1; a weak D match, TRBD1 (6 bases). The CDR3 loop spans 13 amino acids. V gave up 3 bases and J gave up 7 bases, with 12 bases separating them. Germline CDR1 and CDR2: LGHDT and YNNKEL (reference sequence). In DNA, the CDR3 is TGTGCCAGCAGCCACTCCCAAGGGGGTGAAGCTTTCTTT. This gives the protein CASSHSQGGEAFF.

This clonotype was seen a handful of times. The chain recombines TRBV15 with TRBJ2-1; D might be TRBD1 (5 bases). This CDR3 contains 15 residues. Trimming pared 5 bases from V and 1 base from J, leaving 12 bases between. Germline V gives CDR1 LNHNV, CDR2 YYDKDF (reference sequence). The CDR3 reads CATSGFRGSYNEQFF. The CDR3 DNA reads TGTGCCACCAGCGGTTTTAGGGGATCCTACAATGAGCAGTTCTTC.

This clonotype showed up just a few times. The CDR3 nucleotides read TGTGCCAGCAGCTTAGATCCCCCCCCAACAGGGGGCAATGGCTACACCTTC. It encodes CASSLDPPPTGGNGYTF. V usage is TRBV11-2 and J usage is TRBJ1-2; 9 nucleotides match TRBD1. The CDR3 is made up of 17 amino acids. Trimming removed 0 bases from V and 6 bases from J; junction bases left unmatched: 11. Germline CDR1 reads SGHAT; CDR2 reads FQNNGV.

CDR3 in amino acids: CSVEHSRETTQYF. Written as DNA, the CDR3 is TGCAGCGTCGAACACAGCAGAGAAACCACCCAGTACTTC. This chain joins TRBV29-1 and TRBJ2-5; D not resolved. Germline assignment: CDR1 SQVTM and CDR2 ANQGSEA. The V end lost 6 bases, the J end lost 8 bases, and 19 bases lay between the germline ends. The CDR3 has 13 residues.

V is TRBV9 and J is TRBJ2-5; the match to TRBD1 covers 7 bases. After removal of 2 bases from V and 4 bases from J, the junction contained 14 bases not matched to a gene. CDR1 and CDR2 (germline): SGDLS, YYNGEE. CDR3 length: 17 residues. The CDR3 reads CASSVYWGQPLRETQYF. The CDR3 coding sequence is TGTGCCAGCAGCGTTTATTGGGGACAGCCCTTACGAGAGACCCAGTACTTC.

This clonotype was counted only a few times. This chain links TRBV6-1 with TRBJ2-2, with TRBD1 matching over 7 bases. Germline values: CDR1 MNHNS, CDR2 SASEGT. With 5 bases clipped from V and 1 base from J, the junction kept 10 bases outside the gene matches. CDR3 size: 17 residues. The CDR3 protein is CASSSSFGTENTGELFF. The CDR3 DNA follows: TGTGCCAGCAGTAGCTCTTTCGGGACAGAGAACACCGGGGAGCTGTTTTTT.

The chain carries TRBV9 and TRBJ2-4; 8 bases agree with TRBD2. V lost 0 bases to trimming and J lost 4 bases; unmatched junction nucleotides: 12. This CDR3 spans 18 amino acids. Germline values: CDR1 SGDLS, CDR2 YYNGEE. This chain's CDR3 is CASSVAPGGRTGKNIQYF. CDR3 DNA sequence: TGTGCCAGCAGCGTAGCCCCGGGCGGGAGGACTGGAAAAAACATTCAGTACTTC.

The rearrangement uses TRBV20-1 and TRBJ2-1; D tentatively reads TRBD1 or TRBD2 (5 bases each). V lost 3 bases and J 8 bases, leaving 14 bases between the germline ends. Germline V gene sequence: CDR1 DFQATT, CDR2 SNEGSKA (reference sequence). The length of the CDR3 is 13 residues. CDR3 sequence (DNA): TGCAGTGCTAGGGGCGACCGGGACCATGAGCAGTTCTTC. This encodes CSARGDRDHEQFF.

This clonotype was recorded a few times. The rearrangement joins TRBV6-2 or TRBV6-3 to TRBJ2-2, with no clear D. Looked up from germline, CDR1 is MNHEY and CDR2 is SVGEGT. V was shortened by 1 base and J by 6 bases, with 12 bases between the two germline ends. The length of the CDR3 is 15 residues. CDR3 residues: CASSYLGIGAGELFF. The CDR3 DNA sequence: TGTGCCAGCAGTTACTTGGGGATCGGCGCCGGGGAGCTGTTTTTT.